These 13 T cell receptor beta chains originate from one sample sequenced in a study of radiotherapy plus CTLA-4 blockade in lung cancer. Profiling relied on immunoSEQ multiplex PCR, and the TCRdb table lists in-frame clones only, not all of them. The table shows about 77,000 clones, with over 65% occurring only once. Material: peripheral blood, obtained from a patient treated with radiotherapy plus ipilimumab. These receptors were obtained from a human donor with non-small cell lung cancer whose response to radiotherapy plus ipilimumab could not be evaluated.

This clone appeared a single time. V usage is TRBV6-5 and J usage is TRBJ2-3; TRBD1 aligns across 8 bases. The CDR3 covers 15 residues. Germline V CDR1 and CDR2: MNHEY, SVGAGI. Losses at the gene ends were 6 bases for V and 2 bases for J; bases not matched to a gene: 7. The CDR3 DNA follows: TGTGCCAGCAGGGCCGGGACAGGCCACACAGATACGCAGTATTTT. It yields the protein CASRAGTGHTDTQYF.

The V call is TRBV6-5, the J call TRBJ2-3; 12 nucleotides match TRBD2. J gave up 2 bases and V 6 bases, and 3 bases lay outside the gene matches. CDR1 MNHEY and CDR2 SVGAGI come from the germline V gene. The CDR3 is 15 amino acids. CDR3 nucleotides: TGTGCCAGCAGGGGACTAGCGGGTAACACAGATACGCAGTATTTT. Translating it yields CASRGLAGNTDTQYF.

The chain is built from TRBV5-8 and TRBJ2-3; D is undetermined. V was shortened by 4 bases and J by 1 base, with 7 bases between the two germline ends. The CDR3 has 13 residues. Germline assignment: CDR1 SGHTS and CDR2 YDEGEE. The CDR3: CASSLEGTDTQYF. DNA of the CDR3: TGTGCCAGCAGCCTTGAGGGCACAGATACGCAGTATTTT.

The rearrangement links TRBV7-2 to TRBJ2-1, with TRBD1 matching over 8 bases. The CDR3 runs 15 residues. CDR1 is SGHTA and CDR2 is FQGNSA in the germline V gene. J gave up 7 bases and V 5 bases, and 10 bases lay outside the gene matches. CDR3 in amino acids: CASSLLWQGANEQFF. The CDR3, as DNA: TGTGCCAGCAGCCTCCTCTGGCAGGGGGCTAATGAGCAGTTCTTC.

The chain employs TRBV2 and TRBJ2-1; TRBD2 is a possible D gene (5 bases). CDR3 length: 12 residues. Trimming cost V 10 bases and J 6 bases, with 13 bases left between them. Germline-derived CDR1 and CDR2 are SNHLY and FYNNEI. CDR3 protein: CAKTNFLNEQFF. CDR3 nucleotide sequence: TGTGCCAAGACTAACTTTCTCAATGAGCAGTTCTTC.

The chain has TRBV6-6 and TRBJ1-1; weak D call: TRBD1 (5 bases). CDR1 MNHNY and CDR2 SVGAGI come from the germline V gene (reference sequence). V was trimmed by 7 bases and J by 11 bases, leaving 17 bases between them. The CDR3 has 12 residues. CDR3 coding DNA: TGTGCCAGCACCACGGACACCTCTACCGCTTTCTTT. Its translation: CASTTDTSTAFF.

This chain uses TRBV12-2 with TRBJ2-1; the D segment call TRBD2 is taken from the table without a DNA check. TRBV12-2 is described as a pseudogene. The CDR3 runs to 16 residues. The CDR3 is CASRLELAGNYNEQFF. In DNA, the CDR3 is TGTGCAAGTCGCTTAGAACTAGCGGGGAACTACAATGAGCAGTTCTTC.

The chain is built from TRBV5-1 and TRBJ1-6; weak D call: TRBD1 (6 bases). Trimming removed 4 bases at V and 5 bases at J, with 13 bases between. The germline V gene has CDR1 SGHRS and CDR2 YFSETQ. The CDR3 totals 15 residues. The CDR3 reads CASSPGQNNNSPLHF. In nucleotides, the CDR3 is TGCGCCAGCAGCCCAGGACAGAATAATAATTCACCCCTCCACTTT.

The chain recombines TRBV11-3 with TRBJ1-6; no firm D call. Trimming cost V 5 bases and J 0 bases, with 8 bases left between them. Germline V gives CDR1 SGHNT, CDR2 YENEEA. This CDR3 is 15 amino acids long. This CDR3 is CASSGGISYNSPLHF. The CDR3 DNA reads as TGTGCCAGCAGCGGCGGTATCTCCTATAATTCACCCCTCCACTTT.

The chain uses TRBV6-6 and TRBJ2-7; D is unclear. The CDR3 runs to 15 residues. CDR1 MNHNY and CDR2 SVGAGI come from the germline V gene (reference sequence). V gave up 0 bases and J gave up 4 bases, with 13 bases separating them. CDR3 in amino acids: CASSYSKRSGYEQYF. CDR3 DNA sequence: TGTGCCAGCAGTTACTCGAAAAGGTCCGGGTACGAGCAGTACTTC.

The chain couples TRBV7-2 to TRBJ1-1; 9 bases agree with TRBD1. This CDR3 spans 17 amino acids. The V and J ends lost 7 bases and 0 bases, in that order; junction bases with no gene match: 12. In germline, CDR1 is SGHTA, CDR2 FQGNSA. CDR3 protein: CASNFWGQGPMNTEAFF. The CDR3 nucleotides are TGTGCCAGCAACTTTTGGGGACAGGGACCGATGAACACTGAAGCTTTCTTT.

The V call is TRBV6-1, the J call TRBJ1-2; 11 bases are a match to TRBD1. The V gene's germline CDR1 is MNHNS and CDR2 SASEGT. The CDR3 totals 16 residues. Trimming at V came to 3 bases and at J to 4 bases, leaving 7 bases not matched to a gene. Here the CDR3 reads CASSDGQGANAYGYTF. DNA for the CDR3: TGTGCCAGCAGTGACGGACAGGGGGCGAATGCCTATGGCTACACCTTC.

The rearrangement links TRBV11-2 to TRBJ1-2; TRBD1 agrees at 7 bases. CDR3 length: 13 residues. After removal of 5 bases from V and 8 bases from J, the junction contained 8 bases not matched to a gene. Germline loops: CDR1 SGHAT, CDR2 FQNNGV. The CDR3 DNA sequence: TGTGCCAGCAGCCCGTGGACAGGACGAGGCTACACCTTC. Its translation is CASSPWTGRGYTF. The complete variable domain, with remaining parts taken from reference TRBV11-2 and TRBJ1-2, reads EAGVAQSPRYKIIEKRQSVAFWCNPISGHATLYWYQQILGQGPKLLIQFQNNGVVDDSQLPKDRFSAERLKGVDSTLKIQPAKLEDSAVYLCASSPWTGRGYTFGSGTRLTVV.